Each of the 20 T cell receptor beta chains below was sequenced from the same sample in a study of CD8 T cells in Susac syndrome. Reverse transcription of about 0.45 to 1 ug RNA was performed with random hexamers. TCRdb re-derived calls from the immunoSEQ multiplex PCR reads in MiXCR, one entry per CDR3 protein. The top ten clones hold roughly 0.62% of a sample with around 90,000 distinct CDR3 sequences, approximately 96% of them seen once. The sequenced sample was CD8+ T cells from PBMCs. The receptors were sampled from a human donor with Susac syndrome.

CDR3 sequence (DNA): TGCAGTGCCTACACTAGCGGGGGGGTGAACAATGAGCAGTTCTTC. Translating it yields CSAYTSGGVNNEQFF. The chain joins TRBV20-1 to TRBJ2-1; 13 bases align to TRBD2. CDR1 and CDR2 (germline): DFQATT, SNEGSKA (reference sequence). The V and J ends lost 6 bases and 5 bases, in that order; junction bases with no gene match: 7. The CDR3 is 15 amino acids.

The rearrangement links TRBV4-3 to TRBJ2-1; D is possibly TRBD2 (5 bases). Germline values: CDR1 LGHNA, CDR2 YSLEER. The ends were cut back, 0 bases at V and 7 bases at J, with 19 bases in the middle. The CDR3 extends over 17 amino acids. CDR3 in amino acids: CASSQDLLALTGNEQFF. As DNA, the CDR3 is TGCGCCAGCAGCCAAGATCTGTTGGCTCTTACGGGGAATGAGCAGTTCTTC.

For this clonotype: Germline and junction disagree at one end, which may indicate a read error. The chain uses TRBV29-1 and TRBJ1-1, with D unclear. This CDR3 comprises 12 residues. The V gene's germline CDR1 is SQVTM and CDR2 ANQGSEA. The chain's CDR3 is CEDTPPHTEAFF. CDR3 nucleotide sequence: TGTGAAGATACCCCCCCGCACACTGAAGCTTTCTTT. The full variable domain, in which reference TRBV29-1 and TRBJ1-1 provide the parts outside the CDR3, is SAVISQKPSRDICQRGTSLTIQCQVDSQVTMMFWYRQQPGQSLTLIATANQGSEATYESGFVIDKFPISRPNLTFSTLTVSNMSPEDSSIYLCEDTPPHTEAFFGQGTRLTVV.

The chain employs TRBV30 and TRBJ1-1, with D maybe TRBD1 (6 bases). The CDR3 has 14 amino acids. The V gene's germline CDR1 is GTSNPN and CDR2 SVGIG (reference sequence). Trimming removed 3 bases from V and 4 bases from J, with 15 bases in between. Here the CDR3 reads CAWRWGGEGTEAFF. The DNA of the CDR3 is TGTGCCTGGAGATGGGGGGGCGAGGGCACTGAAGCTTTCTTT.

Here the CDR3 reads CACNTGQGANSPLHF. The CDR3 DNA sequence: TGTGCCTGTAACACGGGACAGGGGGCGAATTCACCCCTCCACTTT. The J gene is TRBJ1-6, the V gene TRBV30; 12 nucleotides match TRBD1. Germline V gene data show CDR1 as GTSNPN and CDR2 as SVGIG (reference sequence). The ends lost 6 bases at V and 7 bases at J; junction bases unmatched: 7. The CDR3 sequence is 15 residues long.

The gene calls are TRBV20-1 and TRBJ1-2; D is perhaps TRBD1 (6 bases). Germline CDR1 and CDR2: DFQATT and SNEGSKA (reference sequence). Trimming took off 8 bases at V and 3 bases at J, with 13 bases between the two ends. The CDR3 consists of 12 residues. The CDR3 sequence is CSSGQPYYGYTF. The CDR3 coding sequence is TGCAGTAGCGGACAGCCCTACTATGGCTACACCTTC.

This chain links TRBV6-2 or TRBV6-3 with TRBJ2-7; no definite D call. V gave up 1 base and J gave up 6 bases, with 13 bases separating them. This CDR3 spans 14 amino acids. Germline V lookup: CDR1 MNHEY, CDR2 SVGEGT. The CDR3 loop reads CASSYLNPMSEQYF. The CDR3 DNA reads TGTGCCAGCAGTTACTTAAACCCCATGAGCGAGCAGTACTTC.

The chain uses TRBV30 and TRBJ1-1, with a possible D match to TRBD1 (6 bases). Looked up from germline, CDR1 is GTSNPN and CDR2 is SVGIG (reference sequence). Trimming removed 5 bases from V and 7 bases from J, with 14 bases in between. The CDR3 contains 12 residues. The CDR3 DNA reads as TGTGCCTGGGAAACAGGGAAGGGTGAAGCTTTCTTT. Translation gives CAWETGKGEAFF. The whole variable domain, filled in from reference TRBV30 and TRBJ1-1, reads SQTIHQWPATLVQPVGSPLSLECTVEGTSNPNLYWYRQAAGRGLQLLFYSVGIGQISSEVPQNLSASRPQDRQFILSSKKLLLSDSGFYLCAWETGKGEAFFGQGTRLTVV.

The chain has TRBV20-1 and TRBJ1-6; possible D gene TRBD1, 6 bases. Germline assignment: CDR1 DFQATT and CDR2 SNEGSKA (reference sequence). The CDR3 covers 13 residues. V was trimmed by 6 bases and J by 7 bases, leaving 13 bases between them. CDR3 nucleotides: TGCAGTGCCCGGTGGCAGGGGAATTCACCCCTCCACTTT. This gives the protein CSARWQGNSPLHF.

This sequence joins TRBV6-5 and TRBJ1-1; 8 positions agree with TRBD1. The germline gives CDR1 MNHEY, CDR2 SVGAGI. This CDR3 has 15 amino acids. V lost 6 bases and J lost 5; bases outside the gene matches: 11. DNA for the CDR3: TGTGCCAGCAGCCGACCGGACAGGGCGAGAACTGAAGCTTTCTTT. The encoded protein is CASSRPDRARTEAFF.

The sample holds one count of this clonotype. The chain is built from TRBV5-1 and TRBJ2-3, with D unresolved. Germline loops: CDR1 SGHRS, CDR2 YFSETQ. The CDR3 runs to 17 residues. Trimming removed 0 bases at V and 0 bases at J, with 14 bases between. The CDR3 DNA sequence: TGCGCCAGCAGCTTGGAGGGCAGGACGCTAAGCACAGATACGCAGTATTTT. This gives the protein CASSLEGRTLSTDTQYF. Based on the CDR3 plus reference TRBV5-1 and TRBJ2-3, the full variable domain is KAGVTQTPRYLIKTRGQQVTLSCSPISGHRSVSWYQQTPGQGLQFLFEYFSETQRNKGNFPGRFSGRQFSNSRSEMNVSTLELGDSALYLCASSLEGRTLSTDTQYFGPGTRLTVL.

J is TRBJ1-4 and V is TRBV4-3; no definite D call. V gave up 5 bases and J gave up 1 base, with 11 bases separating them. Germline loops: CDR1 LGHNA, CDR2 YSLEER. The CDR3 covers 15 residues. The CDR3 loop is CASSADLGTNEKLFF. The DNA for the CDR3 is TGCGCCAGCAGCGCAGACCTGGGAACTAATGAAAAACTGTTTTTT.

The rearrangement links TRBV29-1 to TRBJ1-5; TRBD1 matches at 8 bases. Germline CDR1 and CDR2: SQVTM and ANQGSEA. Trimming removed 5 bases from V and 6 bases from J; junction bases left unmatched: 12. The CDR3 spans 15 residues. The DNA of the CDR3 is TGCAGCGTTTCACTCCGGACAGGGTCGGGTCAGCCCCAGCATTTT. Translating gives CSVSLRTGSGQPQHF. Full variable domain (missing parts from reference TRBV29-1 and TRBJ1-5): SAVISQKPSRDICQRGTSLTIQCQVDSQVTMMFWYRQQPGQSLTLIATANQGSEATYESGFVIDKFPISRPNLTFSTLTVSNMSPEDSSIYLCSVSLRTGSGQPQHFGDGTRLSIL.

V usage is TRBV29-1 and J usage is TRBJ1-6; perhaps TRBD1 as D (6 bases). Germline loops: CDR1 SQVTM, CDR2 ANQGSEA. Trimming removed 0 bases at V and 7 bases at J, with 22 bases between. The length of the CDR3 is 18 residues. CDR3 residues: CSVEDGRPRGQKNSPLHF. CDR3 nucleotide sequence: TGCAGCGTTGAAGACGGGAGACCCAGAGGACAGAAGAATTCACCCCTCCACTTT. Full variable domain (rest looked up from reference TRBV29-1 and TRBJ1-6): SAVISQKPSRDICQRGTSLTIQCQVDSQVTMMFWYRQQPGQSLTLIATANQGSEATYESGFVIDKFPISRPNLTFSTLTVSNMSPEDSSIYLCSVEDGRPRGQKNSPLHFGNGTRLTVT.

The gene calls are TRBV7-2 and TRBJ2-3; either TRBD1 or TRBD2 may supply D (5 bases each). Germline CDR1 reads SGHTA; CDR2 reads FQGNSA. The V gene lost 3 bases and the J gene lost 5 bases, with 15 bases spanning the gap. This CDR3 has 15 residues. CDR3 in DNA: TGTGCCAGCAGCTTGAATACAGGACGGGAAGATACGCAGTATTTT. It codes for CASSLNTGREDTQYF.

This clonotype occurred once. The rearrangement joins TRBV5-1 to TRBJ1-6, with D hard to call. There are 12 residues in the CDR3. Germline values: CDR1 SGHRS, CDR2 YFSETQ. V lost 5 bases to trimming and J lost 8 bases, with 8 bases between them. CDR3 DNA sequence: TGCGCCAGCAGGGTCAGAGATTCACCCCTCCACTTT. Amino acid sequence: CASRVRDSPLHF.

The CDR3 here is CASSQEDRGLSYAQTF. The CDR3 coding sequence is TGCGCCAGCAGCCAGGAGGACAGGGGGCTATCATATGCTCAAACCTTC. The gene calls are TRBV4-3 and TRBJ1-2, with TRBD1 matching 11 bases. This CDR3 is built from 16 residues. The J segment lost 14 bases and the V segment lost 3 bases, leaving 17 bases of the junction unmatched. Germline values: CDR1 LGHNA, CDR2 YSLEER.

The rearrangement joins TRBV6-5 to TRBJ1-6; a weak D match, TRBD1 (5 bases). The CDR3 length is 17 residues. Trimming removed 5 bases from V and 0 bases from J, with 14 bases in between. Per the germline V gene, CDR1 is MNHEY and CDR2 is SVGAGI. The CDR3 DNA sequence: TGTGCCAGCAGTATCGACAGAGCTAGCTCCTATAATTCACCCCTCCACTTT. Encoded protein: CASSIDRASSYNSPLHF.

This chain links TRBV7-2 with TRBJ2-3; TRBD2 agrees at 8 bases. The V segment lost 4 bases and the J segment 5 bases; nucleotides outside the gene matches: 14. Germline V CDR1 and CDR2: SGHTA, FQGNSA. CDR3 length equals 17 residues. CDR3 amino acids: CASSSRGGGGQIDTQYF. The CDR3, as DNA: TGTGCCAGCAGCTCCCGCGGGGGCGGGGGGCAGATAGATACGCAGTATTTT.

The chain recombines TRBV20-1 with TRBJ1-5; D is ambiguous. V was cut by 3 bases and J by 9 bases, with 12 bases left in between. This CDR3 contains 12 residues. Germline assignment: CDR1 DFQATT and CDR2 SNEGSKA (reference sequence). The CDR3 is CSARSLNRPQHF. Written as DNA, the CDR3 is TGCAGTGCTAGGAGCCTCAACAGGCCCCAGCATTTT.